This T cell receptor beta chain was captured by sequencing in a study of Tregs in tolerant kidney transplant recipients. Clones were sequenced by immunoSEQ multiplex PCR, and TCRdb holds only the in-frame ones, with some missing. Of 60,000 or so clones listed, more than 70% were seen once; the top ten hold around 5.2%. Trimming left V 1 base short and J 5 bases short, with 9 bases between. CDR1 and CDR2 (germline): SGHTA, FQGNSA. CDR3 length: 13 residues. This clone has just a few counts. The V call is TRBV7-2, the J call TRBJ2-7; possibly TRBD2 for D (5 bases). The sequence was obtained from a human donor in good health. The sequenced material came from CD4+ T cells from blood. The CDR3 sequence: CASSLGTGDEQYF. CDR3 sequence (DNA): TGTGCCAGCAGCTTAGGGACCGGGGACGAGCAGTACTTC. Full variable domain (outside the CDR3, taken from reference TRBV7-2 and TRBJ2-7): GAGVSQSPSNKVTEKGKDVELRCDPISGHTALYWYRQSLGQGLEFLIYFQGNSAPDKSGLPSDRFSAERTGGSVSTLTIQRTQQEDSAVYLCASSLGTGDEQYFGPGTRLTVT.